Listed below are T cell receptor beta chains from one sample, sequenced in a study of blood T cell repertoires in COVID-19. Here immunoSEQ multiplex PCR was the method, and the copy in TCRdb shows in-frame clones only, minus some. The sample has under 150,000 clones, 76% seen once; the top ten hold roughly 4.5%. Input material: peripheral blood. The receptors shown here come from a man aged 60-69 years with acute or convalescent COVID-19. Each CDR3 is given without its conserved first and last residue. A D gene is named only where the DNA matches it firmly.

j_call: TRBJ2-5
d_call: NA
v_call: TRBV5-1
cdr3_aa: ASSLGLGLAEETQY

j_call: TRBJ2-3
d_call: TRBD2
v_call: TRBV7-9
cdr3_aa: ASNTLAGVTDTQY

j_call: TRBJ2-3
d_call: NA
v_call: TRBV7-2
cdr3_aa: ASSLGGVSDTQY

j_call: TRBJ2-3
d_call: NA
v_call: TRBV10-1
cdr3_aa: ASSGGTDTQY

j_call: TRBJ2-1
d_call: TRBD2
v_call: TRBV3-1/TRBV3-2
cdr3_aa: ASSQEGPLGGSFYNEQF

j_call: TRBJ2-7
d_call: NA
v_call: TRBV29-1
cdr3_aa: SVVLSGGNEQY

j_call: TRBJ2-5
d_call: TRBD2
v_call: TRBV10-1
cdr3_aa: ASSSPGLAGGPGETQY

j_call: TRBJ2-3
d_call: TRBD1
v_call: TRBV11-2
cdr3_aa: ASSIGDSLTDTQY

j_call: TRBJ1-4
d_call: TRBD1
v_call: TRBV6-1
cdr3_aa: ASSEWLQGAREKLF

j_call: TRBJ1-6
d_call: NA
v_call: TRBV6-6
cdr3_aa: ASSVRGSRNSPLH

j_call: TRBJ2-7
d_call: TRBD2
v_call: TRBV2
cdr3_aa: ASSPVLAVSYEQY

j_call: TRBJ1-1
d_call: TRBD1
v_call: TRBV5-4
cdr3_aa: ASSAGGMNTEAF

j_call: TRBJ2-3
d_call: TRBD1
v_call: TRBV11-1
cdr3_aa: ASSYRGPDTQY

j_call: TRBJ2-5
d_call: TRBD1
v_call: TRBV7-2
cdr3_aa: ASSQGQGWVQETQY

j_call: TRBJ2-1
d_call: NA
v_call: TRBV28
cdr3_aa: ASSFLESGEQF

j_call: TRBJ2-7
d_call: NA
v_call: TRBV10-1
cdr3_aa: ASSAGTGDLGEQY

j_call: TRBJ1-3
d_call: NA
v_call: TRBV7-7
cdr3_aa: ASSLDASSGNTIY

j_call: TRBJ2-7
d_call: TRBD1
v_call: TRBV5-1
cdr3_aa: ASSFPGQTTYEQY

j_call: TRBJ2-7
d_call: TRBD2
v_call: TRBV13
cdr3_aa: ASSGGLGYEQY

j_call: TRBJ2-4
d_call: TRBD1
v_call: TRBV6-4
cdr3_aa: ASSAGTGSSIQY

j_call: TRBJ1-2
d_call: NA
v_call: TRBV7-9
cdr3_aa: ASSLIRLYGYT

j_call: TRBJ1-4
d_call: TRBD1
v_call: TRBV6-6
cdr3_aa: ASSVRDREEKLF

j_call: TRBJ2-5
d_call: TRBD2
v_call: TRBV3-1/TRBV3-2
cdr3_aa: ASSQDLGLAGVSETQY

j_call: TRBJ2-1
d_call: TRBD2
v_call: TRBV7-8
cdr3_aa: ASSLAARLASNEQF

j_call: TRBJ2-7
d_call: TRBD1
v_call: TRBV30
cdr3_aa: AWSIGGQGYEQY

j_call: TRBJ2-7
d_call: TRBD2
v_call: TRBV27
cdr3_aa: ASSPSSGQSSYEQY

j_call: TRBJ2-1
d_call: TRBD1
v_call: TRBV7-9
cdr3_aa: ASSLGTGYEQF

j_call: TRBJ1-4
d_call: NA
v_call: TRBV11-3
cdr3_aa: ASSLNRQVDEKLF

j_call: TRBJ1-1
d_call: NA
v_call: TRBV10-3
cdr3_aa: AISVRVPNTEAF

j_call: TRBJ2-5
d_call: NA
v_call: TRBV30
cdr3_aa: AWSVYVQETQY

j_call: TRBJ2-3
d_call: NA
v_call: TRBV3-1/TRBV3-2
cdr3_aa: ASSQESTDATDTQY

j_call: TRBJ2-7
d_call: TRBD1
v_call: TRBV2
cdr3_aa: ASIAGTGKLYEQY

j_call: TRBJ1-1
d_call: TRBD1
v_call: TRBV6-5
cdr3_aa: ASSYSNQGAWTEAF